Shown below are 21 T cell receptor beta chains from a single sample sequenced in a study of cytomegalovirus exposure and HLA in healthy donors. PCR used 60 Vbeta primers and 13 Jbeta primers. Profiled with immunoSEQ multiplex PCR; TCRdb holds only in-frame clones, not every one. The sample includes around 94,000 clones, approximately 77% of them seen just once. Sequenced: PBMCs. Source of these receptors: a male donor in good health and CMV-seropositive.

This clone came up a few times. The chain combines TRBV27 with TRBJ2-1; 11 bases map to TRBD2. The CDR3 loop spans 15 amino acids. The V and J ends lost 6 bases and 5 bases, in that order; junction bases with no gene match: 6. The germline V gene encodes CDR1 MNHEY and CDR2 SMNVEV (reference sequence). As DNA, the CDR3 is TGTGCCAGCAGCAAGGGGACTAGCGGAAACAATGAGCAGTTCTTC. It specifies CASSKGTSGNNEQFF.

The V call is TRBV19, the J call TRBJ2-1, with D maybe TRBD1 (6 bases). Trimming shortened V by 5 bases and J by 6 bases, and 14 bases separated the two germline ends. Germline CDR1 reads LNHDA; CDR2 reads SQIVND (reference sequence). This CDR3 is 14 amino acids long. CDR3 bases: TGTGCCAGTAGTCCCAGGCAGGGGCCCAATGAGCAGTTCTTC. Translating it yields CASSPRQGPNEQFF.

CDR3 DNA: TGTGCCTGGAGTGAGGGGTCTGAAGCTTTCTTT. Its protein product is CAWSEGSEAFF. The chain combines TRBV30 with TRBJ1-1; TRBD1 might be the D (5 bases). Germline V gene sequence: CDR1 GTSNPN, CDR2 SVGIG (reference sequence). The CDR3 runs to 11 residues. The V end lost 1 base, the J end lost 6 bases, and 6 bases lay between the germline ends.

The V call is TRBV11-1, the J call TRBJ2-5; TRBD2 matches 11 bases. This CDR3 region has 15 residues. Germline V gene sequence: CDR1 SGHAT, CDR2 FQDESV (reference sequence). With V trimmed by 7 bases and J by 4 bases, 8 bases remained unmatched. The DNA for the CDR3 is TGTGCCAGCAAGTCCCAAACTAGCGGGAGAGAGACCCAGTACTTC. This sequence encodes CASKSQTSGRETQYF.

The chain joins TRBV5-1 to TRBJ2-7; 11 nucleotides align to TRBD1. With 2 bases clipped from V and 7 bases from J, the junction kept 8 bases outside the gene matches. Germline V CDR1 and CDR2: SGHRS, YFSETQ. The CDR3 extends over 15 amino acids. CDR3 sequence (DNA): TGCGCCAGCAGCTTAGGACAGGGGGCATCTAGGGAGCAGTACTTC. Its translation is CASSLGQGASREQYF.

The rearrangement links TRBV19 to TRBJ2-2; a weak D match, TRBD1 (5 bases). The CDR3 sequence is 14 residues long. V lost 7 bases to trimming and J lost 3 bases, with 12 bases between them. Germline-derived CDR1 and CDR2 are LNHDA and SQIVND (reference sequence). In nucleotides, the CDR3 is TGTGCCAGTAAAACAGGATGGGACACCGGGGAGCTGTTTTTT. As protein: CASKTGWDTGELFF.

This chain links TRBV6-1 with TRBJ2-7; D perhaps matches TRBD1 (6 bases). V gave up 11 bases and J gave up 8 bases, with 22 bases separating them. The CDR3 runs 13 residues. Germline V gene lookup returns CDR1 MNHNS and CDR2 SASEGT. CDR3 sequence reads: CAAAGATRDKQYF. DNA for the CDR3: TGTGCCGCAGCAGGGGCGACACGGGATAAGCAGTACTTC.

CDR3 DNA: TGTGCCAGCAGTACTGGGACAGGGGGGGTTCGGCAGCCCCAGCATTTT. It translates to CASSTGTGGVRQPQHF. The gene calls are TRBV6-6 and TRBJ1-5; 11 positions match TRBD1. The V gene's germline CDR1 is MNHNY and CDR2 SVGAGI (reference sequence). This CDR3 has 16 residues. After removal of 5 bases from V and 7 bases from J, the junction contained 10 bases not matched to a gene.

This clone turned up a few times. Different DNA sequences within this sample yield the same CDR3. The chain has TRBV2 and TRBJ2-7; D might be TRBD1 (5 bases). This CDR3 spans 12 amino acids. Per germline, CDR1 SNHLY and CDR2 FYNNEI. The V gene lost 5 bases and the J gene lost 3 bases, with 8 bases spanning the gap. CDR3 coding DNA: TGTGCCAGCAGTCGAGACAGCTACGAGCAGTACTTC. Protein sequence: CASSRDSYEQYF.

The chain couples TRBV4-2 to TRBJ1-3; D call uncertain. V lost 0 bases to trimming and J lost 0 bases, with 6 bases between them. The CDR3 spans 15 residues. Germline V gene lookup returns CDR1 LGHNA and CDR2 YNFKEQ. The CDR3 region is CASSQDAGSGNTIYF. In DNA, the CDR3 is TGTGCCAGCAGCCAAGACGCGGGCTCTGGAAACACCATATATTTT.

The CDR3 reads CASSSGTSQETQYF. CDR3 sequence (DNA): TGTGCCAGCAGTTCTGGCACATCCCAAGAGACCCAGTACTTC. The chain joins TRBV6-6 to TRBJ2-5; no firm D call. The CDR3 is 14 amino acids. Germline V gene data show CDR1 as MNHNY and CDR2 as SVGAGI (reference sequence). V lost 4 bases and J 1 base, leaving 10 bases between the germline ends.

The chain links TRBV4-1 to TRBJ1-3, with 7 positions matching TRBD1. V was clipped by 3 bases and J by 2 bases; unmatched bases: 7. Germline-derived CDR1 and CDR2 are MGHRA and YSYEKL. The CDR3 extends over 16 amino acids. CDR3 bases: TGCGCCAGCAGCCACGATACAGGGGAGACTGGAAACACCATATATTTT. This translates into CASSHDTGETGNTIYF.

The rearrangement joins TRBV15 to TRBJ1-4; perhaps TRBD1 as D (5 bases). V was cut by 0 bases and J by 4 bases, with 18 bases left in between. This CDR3 comprises 18 residues. Germline CDR1 is LNHNV and CDR2 is YYDKDF (reference sequence). The DNA for the CDR3 is TGTGCCACCAGCAGAGAAACGGCAGCCTGGGGCCGTAATGAAAAACTGTTTTTT. It translates to CATSRETAAWGRNEKLFF. Full variable domain (rest looked up from reference TRBV15 and TRBJ1-4): DAMVIQNPRYQVTQFGKPVTLSCSQTLNHNVMYWYQQKSSQAPKLLFHYYDKDFNNEADTPDNFQSRRPNTSFCFLDIRSPGLGDTAMYLCATSRETAAWGRNEKLFFGSGTQLSVL.

The rearrangement links TRBV28 to TRBJ1-3; no reliable D call. This CDR3 comprises 18 residues. Germline V CDR1 and CDR2: MDHEN, SYDVKM. V lost 4 bases, J lost 0 bases, and 19 bases lay in between. The CDR3 bases are TGTGCCAGCAGTTCCCCTGGCGGGCTTAATCCCTCTGGAAACACCATATATTTT. It yields the protein CASSSPGGLNPSGNTIYF.

This chain joins TRBV27 and TRBJ1-5; D gene unclear. This CDR3 is 14 amino acids long. CDR1 MNHEY and CDR2 SMNVEV come from the germline V gene (reference sequence). The V and J ends lost 5 bases and 7 bases respectively, with 15 bases between them. CDR3 loop: CASSRYGEGQPQHF. CDR3 bases: TGTGCCAGCAGTAGGTATGGGGAGGGACAGCCCCAGCATTTT.

This clone showed up just once. The chain has TRBV7-2 and TRBJ2-1, with D possibly matching TRBD2 (6 bases). Trimming removed 3 bases from V and 9 bases from J, with 12 bases in between. CDR1 is SGHTA and CDR2 is FQGNSA in the germline V gene. The CDR3 contains 13 residues. The CDR3 loop is CASSFGSSGEQFF. DNA of the CDR3: TGTGCCAGCAGCTTCGGGAGTTCGGGTGAGCAGTTCTTC.

The chain combines TRBV9 with TRBJ2-5; TRBD1 might be the D (5 bases). Germline V CDR1 and CDR2: SGDLS, YYNGEE. The CDR3 runs 16 residues. V lost 3 bases and J lost 0, with 15 bases in between. CDR3 in amino acids: CASSAIGHPYQETQYF. Written as DNA, the CDR3 is TGTGCCAGCAGCGCAATCGGACACCCGTACCAAGAGACCCAGTACTTC.

The J gene is TRBJ2-2, the V gene TRBV19; D is possibly TRBD2 (5 bases). The CDR3 runs 16 residues. Trimming cost V 1 base and J 1 base, with 10 bases left between them. Germline V gives CDR1 LNHDA, CDR2 SQIVND (reference sequence). Written as DNA, the CDR3 is TGTGCCAGTAGTATAGGTCAGAGGGTGAACACCGGGGAGCTGTTTTTT. It codes for CASSIGQRVNTGELFF.

In DNA, the CDR3 is TGTGCCAGCAGCATAGGGCCCGGGGAGCTGTTTTTT. It is translated as CASSIGPGELFF. This chain uses TRBV11-3 with TRBJ2-2; unclear D gene. V was trimmed by 5 bases and J by 6 bases, leaving 7 bases between them. The CDR3 covers 12 residues. Germline assignment: CDR1 SGHNT and CDR2 YENEEA. The whole variable domain, filled in from reference TRBV11-3 and TRBJ2-2, reads EAGVVQSPRYKIIEKKQPVAFWCNPISGHNTLYWYLQNLGQGPELLIRYENEEAVDDSQLPKDRFSAERLKGVDSTLKIQPAELGDSAVYLCASSIGPGELFFGEGSRLTVL.

This clone has just one count. This chain joins TRBV6-5 and TRBJ2-5; maybe TRBD1 (5 bases). TRBJ2-7 matches the DNA end more closely, so the J call is doubtful. The CDR3 is 14 amino acids. Germline V CDR1 and CDR2: MNHEY, SVGAGI. The CDR3 reads CASSYSYRFDEQYF. CDR3 DNA: TGTGCCAGCAGTTACTCGTACAGGTTCGACGAGCAGTACTTC.

The CDR3 spells CASSLALAHSDTQYF. CDR3 coding DNA: TGCGCCAGCAGCTTGGCACTAGCGCACTCAGATACGCAGTATTTT. The genes are TRBV5-1 and TRBJ2-3; TRBD2 matches 7 bases. The ends lost 0 bases at V and 4 bases at J; junction bases unmatched: 5. Germline CDR1 reads SGHRS; CDR2 reads YFSETQ. This CDR3 comprises 15 residues.